This TCR beta chain was captured by sequencing in a study of control samples from healthy donors and cancer patients. CDR3 length: 13 residues. Trimming shortened V by 4 bases and J by 1 base, and 7 bases separated the two germline ends. Germline assignment: CDR1 LNHDA and CDR2 SQIVND (reference sequence). Method: immunoSEQ multiplex PCR; TCRdb's copy keeps in-frame clones and lacks some. The sample yields around 130,000 clones, about 95% seen once. The V and J genes are TRBV19 and TRBJ2-5; TRBD2 is a possible D gene (6 bases). The sequence derives from a man aged 30 to 45 in good health. Material: blood. CDR3 sequence: CASSTRGQETQYF. The CDR3 DNA follows: TGTGCCAGTAGTACGCGGGGCCAAGAGACCCAGTACTTC.